This T cell receptor beta chain was captured by sequencing in a study of blood T cell repertoires in COVID-19. This clone was seen just once. Participants came from under 30 US areas, aged roughly 18 to 89 years. Sequencing used immunoSEQ multiplex PCR; TCRdb keeps in-frame clones, though not all of them. The sample includes roughly 250,000 clones, 86% of them seen just once. What was sequenced was PBMCs or T cells enriched from blood (not recorded which). This TCR derives from a woman in her 50s who had recovered from COVID-19.

For the CDR3, the DNA is TGCGCCAGCAGCCAAGTTGGCAATCGGGGTAATTCACCCCTCCACTTT. Translating gives CASSQVGNRGNSPLHF. The rearrangement uses TRBV4-3 and TRBJ1-6; no clear D. CDR1 and CDR2 from the germline V gene are LGHNA and YSLEER. This CDR3 spans 16 amino acids. Trimming left V 1 base short and J 6 bases short, with 13 bases between.